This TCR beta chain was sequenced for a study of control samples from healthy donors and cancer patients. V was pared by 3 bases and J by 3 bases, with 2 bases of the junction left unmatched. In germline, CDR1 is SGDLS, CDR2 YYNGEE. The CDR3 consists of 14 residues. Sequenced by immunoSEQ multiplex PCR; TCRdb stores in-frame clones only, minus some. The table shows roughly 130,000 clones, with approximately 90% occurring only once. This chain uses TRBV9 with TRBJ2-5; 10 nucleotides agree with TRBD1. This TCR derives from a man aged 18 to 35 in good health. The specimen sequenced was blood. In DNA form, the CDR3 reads TGTGCCAGCAGCGCCGGGACAGGGGAAGAGACCCAGTACTTC. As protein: CASSAGTGEETQYF.